These 13 T cell receptor beta chains originate from one sample sequenced in a study of blood T cell repertoires in COVID-19. The method was immunoSEQ multiplex PCR; TCRdb's version includes in-frame clones alone and lacks a portion of them. The top ten clones hold 3% to 4.5% of a sample with tens of thousands of clones, 83% of them seen once. The sequenced material came from peripheral blood. These receptors originate from a man aged 50-60 years with acute or convalescent COVID-19.

This chain uses TRBV12-3 or TRBV12-4 with TRBJ2-4; 7 bases fit TRBD1. This CDR3 region has 13 residues. With 6 bases clipped from V and 8 bases from J, the junction kept 7 bases outside the gene matches. The CDR3 loop is CASSPTGEYIQYF. Here the CDR3 DNA reads TGTGCCAGCAGCCCAACAGGGGAATACATTCAGTACTTC.

The chain carries TRBV29-1 and TRBJ2-1; D may be TRBD2 (5 bases). The CDR3 runs 12 residues. Trimming left V 1 base short and J 10 bases short, with 11 bases between. In germline, CDR1 is SQVTM, CDR2 ANQGSEA. This CDR3 is CSVEGQRREQFF. The DNA for the CDR3 is TGCAGCGTTGAAGGCCAGAGGAGGGAGCAGTTCTTC.

The V and J genes are TRBV29-1 and TRBJ2-2; 8 bases fit TRBD1. Germline values: CDR1 SQVTM, CDR2 ANQGSEA. CDR3 length equals 16 residues. Trimming removed 4 bases from V and 2 bases from J; junction bases left unmatched: 9. The CDR3 protein is CSVVIRTGLNTGELFF. The CDR3 DNA follows: TGCAGCGTTGTAATAAGGACAGGGCTTAACACCGGGGAGCTGTTTTTT.

The rearrangement uses TRBV2 and TRBJ1-2, with 9 bases that match TRBD1. The CDR3 totals 14 residues. J lost 5 bases, V lost 4 bases, and 5 bases had no gene match. Germline CDR1 and CDR2: SNHLY and FYNNEI. CDR3 amino acids: CASSVQGAGYGYTF. CDR3 sequence (DNA): TGTGCCAGCAGTGTACAGGGGGCTGGGTATGGCTACACCTTC.

The chain is built from TRBV19 and TRBJ2-5, with a weak D call TRBD1 (6 bases). Germline assignment: CDR1 LNHDA and CDR2 SQIVND (reference sequence). The CDR3 length is 13 residues. Trimming cost V 11 bases and J 2 bases, with 15 bases left between them. The CDR3 DNA reads TGTGCCGTTAGGGGGAGAGGTCAAGAGACCCAGTACTTC. It translates to CAVRGRGQETQYF.

This chain links TRBV6-5 with TRBJ1-2, with D perhaps matching TRBD1 (6 bases). With 0 bases removed from V and 8 bases from J, the gap between germline ends came to 19 bases. CDR3 length equals 16 residues. CDR1 is MNHEY, CDR2 SVGAGI, per germline. CDR3 coding DNA: TGTGCCAGCAGTTACTCGATACTTGGGGGCGCGATAGGCTACACCTTC. It specifies CASSYSILGGAIGYTF.

The V gene is TRBV18, the J gene TRBJ2-2, with 9 bases matching TRBD2. This CDR3 spans 15 amino acids. The J segment lost 2 bases and the V segment lost 6 bases, leaving 4 bases of the junction unmatched. Per the germline V gene, CDR1 is KGHSH and CDR2 is LQKENI. This chain's CDR3 is CASSQAGGNTGELFF. DNA for the CDR3: TGTGCCAGCTCCCAAGCGGGAGGTAACACCGGGGAGCTGTTTTTT.

V usage is TRBV24-1 and J usage is TRBJ2-3; 7 bases map to TRBD1. Germline CDR1 reads KGHDR; CDR2 reads SFDVKD. The CDR3 runs to 16 residues. The ends lost 4 bases at V and 0 bases at J; junction bases unmatched: 6. The CDR3 reads CATSEGTASSTDTQYF. DNA of the CDR3: TGTGCCACCAGTGAGGGGACAGCCTCTAGCACAGATACGCAGTATTTT.

This clone has more than one count but fewer than ten. CDR3 residues: CASSLAGQPLGQPQHF. CDR3 coding DNA: TGTGCCAGCAGCTTAGCGGGGCAGCCTTTGGGGCAGCCCCAGCATTTT. The gene calls are TRBV7-8 and TRBJ1-5; D is perhaps TRBD1 (5 bases). With 0 bases removed from V and 7 bases from J, the gap between germline ends came to 16 bases. The CDR3 consists of 16 residues. Germline values: CDR1 SGHVS, CDR2 FQNEAQ.

The V gene is TRBV10-3, the J gene TRBJ1-2; 9 bases fit TRBD1. Germline-derived CDR1 and CDR2 are ENHRY and SYGVKD. The CDR3 consists of 17 residues. J lost 4 bases, V lost 3 bases, and 12 bases had no gene match. The CDR3 DNA reads TGTGCCATCAGTGAAGGGTATGGACAGGGGAGGGGCTATGGCTACACCTTC. Encoded protein: CAISEGYGQGRGYGYTF.

This chain joins TRBV3-1 (or the pseudogene TRBV3-2) and TRBJ1-1; the match to TRBD1 covers 9 bases. The length of the CDR3 is 14 residues. Germline CDR1 and CDR2: LGHDT and YNNKEL (reference sequence). V trimming: 4 bases; J trimming: 3 bases; junction bases outside the gene matches: 3. The CDR3 spells CASSPDRGYTEAFF. CDR3 sequence (DNA): TGTGCCAGCAGCCCGGACAGGGGCTACACTGAAGCTTTCTTT.

V and J are TRBV5-1 and TRBJ2-3, with a possible D match to TRBD1 (5 bases). Germline CDR1 is SGHRS and CDR2 is YFSETQ. This CDR3 has 14 amino acids. Trimming cost V 4 bases and J 4 bases, with 13 bases left between them. The CDR3 reads CASSPMGPADTQYF. CDR3 bases: TGCGCCAGCAGCCCTATGGGGCCGGCAGATACGCAGTATTTT. The full variable domain, rest sourced from reference TRBV5-1 and TRBJ2-3, is KAGVTQTPRYLIKTRGQQVTLSCSPISGHRSVSWYQQTPGQGLQFLFEYFSETQRNKGNFPGRFSGRQFSNSRSEMNVSTLELGDSALYLCASSPMGPADTQYFGPGTRLTVL.

This rearrangement joins TRBV6-4 to TRBJ1-5; D uncertain. Deletions cut 3 bases from V and 5 bases from J, with 11 bases between. The CDR3 is 14 amino acids. In germline, CDR1 is MRHNA, CDR2 SNTAGT. CDR3 sequence (DNA): TGTGCCAGCAGTGAGGAAATGGGCTATCAGCCCCAGCATTTT. Its protein product is CASSEEMGYQPQHF.